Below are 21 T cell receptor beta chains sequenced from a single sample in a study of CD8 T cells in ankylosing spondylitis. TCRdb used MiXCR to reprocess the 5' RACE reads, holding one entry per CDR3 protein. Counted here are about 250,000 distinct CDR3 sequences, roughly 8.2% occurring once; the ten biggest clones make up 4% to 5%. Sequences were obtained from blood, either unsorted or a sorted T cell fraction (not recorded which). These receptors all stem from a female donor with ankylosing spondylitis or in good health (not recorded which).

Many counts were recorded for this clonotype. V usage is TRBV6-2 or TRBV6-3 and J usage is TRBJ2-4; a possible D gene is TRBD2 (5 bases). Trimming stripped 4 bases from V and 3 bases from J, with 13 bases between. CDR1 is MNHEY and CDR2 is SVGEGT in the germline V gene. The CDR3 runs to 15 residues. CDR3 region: CASSSGYDGKNIQYF. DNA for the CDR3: TGTGCCAGCAGTTCGGGATACGATGGCAAAAACATTCAGTACTTC.

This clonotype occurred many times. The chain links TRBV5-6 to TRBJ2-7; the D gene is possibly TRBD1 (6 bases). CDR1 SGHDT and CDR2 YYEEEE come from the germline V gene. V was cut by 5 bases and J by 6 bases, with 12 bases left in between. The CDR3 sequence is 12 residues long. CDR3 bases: TGTGCCAGCAGAGGACAGTCTGGCGAGCAGTACTTC. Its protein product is CASRGQSGEQYF.

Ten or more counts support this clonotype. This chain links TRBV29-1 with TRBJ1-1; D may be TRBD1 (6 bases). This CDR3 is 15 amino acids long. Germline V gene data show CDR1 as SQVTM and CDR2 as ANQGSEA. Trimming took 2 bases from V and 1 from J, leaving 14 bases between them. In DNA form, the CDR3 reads TGCAGCGTTGAAAACCCGGGACATTGGAACACTGAAGCTTTCTTT. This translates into CSVENPGHWNTEAFF.

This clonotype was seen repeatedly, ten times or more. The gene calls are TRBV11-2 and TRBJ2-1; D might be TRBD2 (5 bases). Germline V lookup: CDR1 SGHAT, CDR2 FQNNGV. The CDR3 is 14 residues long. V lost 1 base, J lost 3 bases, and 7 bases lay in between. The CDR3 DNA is TGTGCCAGCAGCTTAGCGGAGGACTACAATGAGCAGTTCTTC. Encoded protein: CASSLAEDYNEQFF.

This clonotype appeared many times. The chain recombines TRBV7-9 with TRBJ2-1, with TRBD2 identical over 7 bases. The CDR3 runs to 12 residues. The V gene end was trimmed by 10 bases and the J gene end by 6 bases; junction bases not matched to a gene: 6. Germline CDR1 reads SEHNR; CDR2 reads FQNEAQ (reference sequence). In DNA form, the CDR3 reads TGTGCCACCGGGGGGTCTGGCAATGAGCAGTTCTTC. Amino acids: CATGGSGNEQFF.

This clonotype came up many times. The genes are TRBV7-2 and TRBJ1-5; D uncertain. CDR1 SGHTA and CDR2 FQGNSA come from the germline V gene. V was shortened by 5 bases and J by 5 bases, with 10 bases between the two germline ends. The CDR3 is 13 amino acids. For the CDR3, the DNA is TGTGCCAGCAGCCCTCGATCAGATCAGCCCCAGCATTTT. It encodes CASSPRSDQPQHF.

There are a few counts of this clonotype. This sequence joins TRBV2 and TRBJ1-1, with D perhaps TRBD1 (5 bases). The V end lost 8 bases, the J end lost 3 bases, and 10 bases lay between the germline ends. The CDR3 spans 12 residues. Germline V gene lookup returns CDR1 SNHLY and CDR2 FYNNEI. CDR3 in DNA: TGTGCCAGCTCGGGGGGGGACACTGAAGCTTTCTTT. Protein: CASSGGDTEAFF.

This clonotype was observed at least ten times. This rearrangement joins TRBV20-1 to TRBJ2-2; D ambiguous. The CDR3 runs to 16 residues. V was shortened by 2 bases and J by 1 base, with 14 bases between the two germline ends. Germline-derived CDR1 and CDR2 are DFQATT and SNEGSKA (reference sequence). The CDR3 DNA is TGCAGTGCTAGACCCTCGGTACGGATGAACACCGGGGAGCTGTTTTTT. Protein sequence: CSARPSVRMNTGELFF.

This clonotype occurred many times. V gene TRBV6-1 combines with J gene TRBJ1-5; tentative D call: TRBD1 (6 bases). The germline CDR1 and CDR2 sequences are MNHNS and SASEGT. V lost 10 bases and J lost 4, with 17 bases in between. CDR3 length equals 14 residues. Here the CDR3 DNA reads TGTGCCACCCACCGGGGGGCGCCGAATCAGCCCCAGCATTTT. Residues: CATHRGAPNQPQHF.

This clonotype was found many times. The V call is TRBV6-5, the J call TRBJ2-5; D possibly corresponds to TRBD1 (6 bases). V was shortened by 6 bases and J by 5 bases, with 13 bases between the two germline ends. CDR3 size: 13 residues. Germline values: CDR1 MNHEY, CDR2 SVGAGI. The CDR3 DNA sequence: TGTGCCAGCAGACCTACAGGGCCGGAGACCCAGTACTTC. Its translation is CASRPTGPETQYF.

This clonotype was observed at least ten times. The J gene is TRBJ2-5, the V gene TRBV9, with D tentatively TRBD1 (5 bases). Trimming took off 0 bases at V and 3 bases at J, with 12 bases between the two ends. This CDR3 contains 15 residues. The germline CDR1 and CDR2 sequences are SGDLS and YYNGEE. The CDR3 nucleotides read TGTGCCAGCAGCGTAGGTGCCGACAGCAAAGAGACCCAGTACTTC. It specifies CASSVGADSKETQYF.

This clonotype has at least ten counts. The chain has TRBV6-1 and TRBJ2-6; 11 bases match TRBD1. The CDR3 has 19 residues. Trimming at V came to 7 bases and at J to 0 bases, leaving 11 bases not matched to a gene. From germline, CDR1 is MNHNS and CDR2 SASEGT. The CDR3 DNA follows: TGTGCCAGCAAACTTCCGGGACAGGGGGTAGACTCTGGGGCCAACGTCCTGACTTTC. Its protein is CASKLPGQGVDSGANVLTF.

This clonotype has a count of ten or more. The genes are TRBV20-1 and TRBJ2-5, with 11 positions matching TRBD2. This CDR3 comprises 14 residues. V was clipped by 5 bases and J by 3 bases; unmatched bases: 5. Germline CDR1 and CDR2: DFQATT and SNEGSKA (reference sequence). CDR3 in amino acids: CSAVPGLAEETQYF. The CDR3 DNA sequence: TGCAGTGCTGTTCCGGGACTAGCGGAAGAGACCCAGTACTTC.

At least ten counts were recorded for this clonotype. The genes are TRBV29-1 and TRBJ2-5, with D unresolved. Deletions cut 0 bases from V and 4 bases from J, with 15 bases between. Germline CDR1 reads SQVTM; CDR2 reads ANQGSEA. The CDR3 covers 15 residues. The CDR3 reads CSVEDGQSTSETQYF. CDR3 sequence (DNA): TGCAGCGTTGAAGATGGCCAGTCCACATCAGAGACCCAGTACTTC.

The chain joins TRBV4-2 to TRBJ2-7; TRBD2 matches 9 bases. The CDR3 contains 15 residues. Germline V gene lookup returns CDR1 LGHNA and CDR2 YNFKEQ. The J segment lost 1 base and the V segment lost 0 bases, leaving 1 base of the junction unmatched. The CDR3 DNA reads TGTGCCAGCAGCCAAGAAGCGGGAGGTTCCTACGAGCAGTACTTC. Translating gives CASSQEAGGSYEQYF.

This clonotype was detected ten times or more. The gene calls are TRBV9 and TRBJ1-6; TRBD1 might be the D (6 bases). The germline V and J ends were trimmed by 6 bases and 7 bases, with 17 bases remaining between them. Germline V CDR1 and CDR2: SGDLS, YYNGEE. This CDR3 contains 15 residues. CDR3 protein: CASNVGGRWNSPLHF. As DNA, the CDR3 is TGTGCCAGCAACGTTGGGGGGCGGTGGAATTCACCCCTCCACTTT.

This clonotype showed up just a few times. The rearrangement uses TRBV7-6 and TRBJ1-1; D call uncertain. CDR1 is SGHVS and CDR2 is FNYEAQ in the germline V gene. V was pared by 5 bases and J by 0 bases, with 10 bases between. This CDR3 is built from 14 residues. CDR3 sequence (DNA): TGTGCCAGCAGCCCGAGGCCCCTGAACACTGAAGCTTTCTTT. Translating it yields CASSPRPLNTEAFF.

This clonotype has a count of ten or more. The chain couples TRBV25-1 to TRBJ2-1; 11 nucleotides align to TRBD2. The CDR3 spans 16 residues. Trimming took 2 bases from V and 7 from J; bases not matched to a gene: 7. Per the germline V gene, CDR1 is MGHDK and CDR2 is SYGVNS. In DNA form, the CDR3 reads TGTGCCAGCAGTGAAGGGGCGGGACTAGCGGCTAATGAGCAGTTCTTC. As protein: CASSEGAGLAANEQFF.

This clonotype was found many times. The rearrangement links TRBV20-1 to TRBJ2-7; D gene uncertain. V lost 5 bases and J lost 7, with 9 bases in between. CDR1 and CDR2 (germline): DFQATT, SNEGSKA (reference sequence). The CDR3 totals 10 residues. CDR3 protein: CSAGFLEQYF. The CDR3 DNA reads TGCAGTGCTGGATTCTTGGAGCAGTACTTC.

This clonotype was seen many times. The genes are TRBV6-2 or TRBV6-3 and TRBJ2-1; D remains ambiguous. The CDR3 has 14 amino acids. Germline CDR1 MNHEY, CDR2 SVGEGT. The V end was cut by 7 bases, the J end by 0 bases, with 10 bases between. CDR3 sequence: CASTDGSSYNEQFF. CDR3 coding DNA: TGTGCCAGCACTGACGGAAGCTCCTACAATGAGCAGTTCTTC.

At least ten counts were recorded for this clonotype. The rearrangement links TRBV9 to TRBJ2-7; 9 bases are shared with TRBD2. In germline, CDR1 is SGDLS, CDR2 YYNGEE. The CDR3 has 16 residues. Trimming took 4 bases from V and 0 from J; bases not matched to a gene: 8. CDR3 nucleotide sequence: TGTGCCAGCAGCCCGCGACTAGCGGAGAGCTCCTACGAGCAGTACTTC. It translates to CASSPRLAESSYEQYF.